These 11 T cell receptor beta chains were all obtained from the same sample, sequenced in a study of CD8 T cells in Susac syndrome. RNA, at about 0.45 to 1 ug, was reverse transcribed with random hexamers. TCRdb used MiXCR to reprocess the immunoSEQ multiplex PCR reads, holding one entry per CDR3 protein. Among 180,000 or so distinct CDR3 sequences, approximately 94% were seen once, and the ten largest hold 0.1%. Specimen: CD4+ T cells from PBMCs. The receptors shown here come from a human donor in good health.

The chain employs TRBV7-9 and TRBJ2-7; no definite D call. V lost 3 bases and J lost 4, with 7 bases in between. Per the germline V gene, CDR1 is SEHNR and CDR2 is FQNEAQ (reference sequence). This CDR3 region has 12 residues. The CDR3 reads CASSLKDYEQYF. CDR3 DNA: TGTGCCAGCAGCTTGAAAGATTACGAGCAGTACTTC.

The chain is built from TRBV28 and TRBJ1-1, with 7 bases matching TRBD1. This CDR3 is 14 amino acids long. After removal of 2 bases from V and 2 bases from J, the junction contained 2 bases not matched to a gene. Germline V gives CDR1 MDHEN, CDR2 SYDVKM. Written as DNA, the CDR3 is TGTGCCAGCAGTTTACGGACAGGAAACACTGAAGCTTTCTTT. Encoded protein: CASSLRTGNTEAFF.

The CDR3 DNA reads as TGTGCCAGCAGCCAAACAGCGGGAGTACTCAGCGAGCAGTACTTC. This codes for CASSQTAGVLSEQYF. J is TRBJ2-7 and V is TRBV3-1, with 8 bases lining up with TRBD2. Germline V gene lookup returns CDR1 LGHDT and CDR2 YNNKEL (reference sequence). The CDR3 extends over 15 amino acids. V dropped 2 bases and J dropped 6; count of bases not matched to a gene: 9.

The chain uses TRBV29-1 and TRBJ2-3; TRBD1 is a possible D gene (6 bases). V was shortened by 3 bases and J by 2 bases, with 9 bases between the two germline ends. CDR3 size: 13 residues. Germline V lookup: CDR1 SQVTM, CDR2 ANQGSEA. The CDR3 coding sequence is TGCAGCGTTGAGGGGGCCCTCACAGATACGCAGTATTTT. This translates into CSVEGALTDTQYF.

The V call is TRBV27, the J call TRBJ2-7; the match to TRBD1 covers 7 bases. Germline CDR1 MNHEY, CDR2 SMNVEV (reference sequence). V dropped 6 bases and J dropped 2; count of bases not matched to a gene: 4. CDR3 length equals 13 residues. CDR3 in amino acids: CASSLDRAYEQYF. DNA of the CDR3: TGTGCCAGCAGCCTAGACAGGGCCTACGAGCAGTACTTC.

This rearrangement joins TRBV5-1 to TRBJ2-7; tentative D call: TRBD1 (6 bases). Germline V gene lookup returns CDR1 SGHRS and CDR2 YFSETQ. Trimming removed 9 bases at V and 7 bases at J, with 20 bases between. The CDR3 has 13 residues. CDR3 nucleotides: TGCGCCACCTCTTCAGGGGACCCTCGGGAGCAGTACTTC. It specifies CATSSGDPREQYF. Combining the CDR3 with reference TRBV5-1 and TRBJ2-7 gives the whole variable domain KAGVTQTPRYLIKTRGQQVTLSCSPISGHRSVSWYQQTPGQGLQFLFEYFSETQRNKGNFPGRFSGRQFSNSRSEMNVSTLELGDSALYLCATSSGDPREQYFGPGTRLTVT.

The V call is TRBV12-3 or TRBV12-4, the J call TRBJ2-3, with 10 nucleotides matching TRBD2. The V segment lost 6 bases and the J segment 6 bases; nucleotides outside the gene matches: 6. The CDR3 is 14 amino acids. The CDR3 spells CASSSPSGSDTQYF. CDR3 nucleotides: TGTGCCAGCAGCTCACCTAGCGGGAGTGATACGCAGTATTTT.

This sequence joins TRBV5-1 and TRBJ2-7, with 8 bases lining up with TRBD1. The CDR3 consists of 16 residues. Germline lookup yields CDR1 SGHRS and CDR2 YFSETQ. V shed 2 bases and J 4 bases; nucleotides not matched to a gene: 11. CDR3 sequence: CASSFRQGTSAYEQYF. Written as DNA, the CDR3 is TGCGCCAGCAGCTTCCGACAGGGGACTTCTGCTTACGAGCAGTACTTC.

The chain employs TRBV20-1 and TRBJ2-3, with TRBD2 matching 10 bases. The CDR3 sequence is 17 residues long. CDR1 and CDR2 from the germline V gene are DFQATT and SNEGSKA (reference sequence). Trimming at V came to 3 bases and at J to 7 bases, leaving 16 bases not matched to a gene. The CDR3 loop is CSARNEVASGSGNTQYF. The DNA for the CDR3 is TGCAGTGCTAGGAACGAGGTGGCTAGCGGGAGTGGAAATACGCAGTATTTT.

On this clonotype itself: The junction shows a germline mismatch at one end, possibly a read error. The chain recombines TRBV11-2 with TRBJ2-1; D is unclear. CDR3 length equals 13 residues. Per the germline V gene, CDR1 is SGHAT and CDR2 is FQNNGV. CDR3 amino acids: CASSLSWTAGVVF. In DNA, the CDR3 is TGTGCCAGCAGCTTATCTTGGACGGCTGGGGTGGTCTTC.

The rearrangement links TRBV12-3 or TRBV12-4 to TRBJ2-3; 10 bases map to TRBD2. The trim removed 5 bases at V and 1 base at J, leaving 6 bases unmatched. There are 16 residues in the CDR3. The CDR3 DNA reads as TGTGCCAGCAGTCCCCTCGGACTAGCGGGCACAGATACGCAGTATTTT. As protein: CASSPLGLAGTDTQYF.